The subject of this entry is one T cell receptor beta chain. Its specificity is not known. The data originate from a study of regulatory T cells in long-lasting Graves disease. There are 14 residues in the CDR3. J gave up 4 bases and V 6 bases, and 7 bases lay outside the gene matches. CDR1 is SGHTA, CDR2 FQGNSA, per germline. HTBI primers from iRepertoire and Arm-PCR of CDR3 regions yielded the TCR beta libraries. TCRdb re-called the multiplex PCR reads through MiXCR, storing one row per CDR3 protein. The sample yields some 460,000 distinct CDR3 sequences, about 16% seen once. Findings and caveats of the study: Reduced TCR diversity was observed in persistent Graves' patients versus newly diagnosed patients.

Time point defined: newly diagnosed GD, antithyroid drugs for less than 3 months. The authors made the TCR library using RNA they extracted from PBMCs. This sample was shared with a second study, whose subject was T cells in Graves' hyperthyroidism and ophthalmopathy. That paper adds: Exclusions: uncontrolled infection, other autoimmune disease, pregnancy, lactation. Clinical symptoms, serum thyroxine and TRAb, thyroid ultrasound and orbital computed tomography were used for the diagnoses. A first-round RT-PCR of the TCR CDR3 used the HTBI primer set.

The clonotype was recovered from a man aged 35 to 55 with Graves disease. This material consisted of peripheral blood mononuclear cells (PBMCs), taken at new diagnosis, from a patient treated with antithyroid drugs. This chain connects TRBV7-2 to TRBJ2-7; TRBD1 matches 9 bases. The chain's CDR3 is CASSYPGQGYEQYF. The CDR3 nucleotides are TGTGCCAGCAGTTATCCGGGACAGGGTTACGAGCAGTACTTC.